This T cell receptor beta chain is from a study of identical twins. Per germline, CDR1 LGHDT and CDR2 YNNKEL (reference sequence). V was clipped by 7 bases and J by 2 bases, with 11 bases between them. The CDR3 consists of 13 residues. In regard to this clonotype: Its antigen is unknown.

Broader study findings: Possibly, invariant MAIT and iNKT cells partly confounded zero-insertion analyses. Models came in too low on out-of-frame TCR alpha sharing in monozygotic twins.

TCRdb re-analysed the 5' RACE reads in MiXCR, keeping a single row per CDR3 protein. The table lists some 630,000 distinct CDR3 sequences, less than 9% of them singletons. These same records also appear under a second study, on yellow fever vaccine responses in identical twins.

This clonotype originated in a woman between 18 and 30 years old in good health. Sequenced sample: PBMCs. The genes are TRBV3-1 and TRBJ2-5; D may be TRBD1 (6 bases). The CDR3 loop reads CASKLQGQETQYF. CDR3 bases: TGTGCCAGCAAACTCCAGGGGCAAGAGACCCAGTACTTC.